Listed here are 2 T cell receptor beta chains from one sample, sequenced in a study of blood T cells in healthy people across ages (dated by TCRdb to between 2014 and 2016). Libraries were constructed by 5' RACE. Sequencing used an Illumina HiSeq 2500. A second roughly 6 to 11 cycle PCR used a sample-barcoded 5' primer and a J-beta primer mix. TCRdb trimmed the raw reads at Q25, called clones with MiXCR and kept productive beta chains. Entries that share a CDR3 protein sequence are merged under the most common genes and DNA. This sample lists about 1.5 million distinct CDR3 sequences; approximately 43% were detected once. The ten largest clones represent about 3.8% of the sample. Sequenced input: blood. Source of these receptors: a woman aged 18-29 years in good health.

This clonotype was found once. The genes are TRBV2 and TRBJ1-5, with D tentatively TRBD1 (6 bases). This CDR3 contains 15 residues. Trimming took 4 bases from V and 4 from J, leaving 14 bases between them. The germline V gene has CDR1 SNHLY and CDR2 FYNNEI. CDR3 in amino acids: CASSVEQGLNQPQHF. The CDR3 nucleotides read TGTGCCAGCAGTGTAGAACAGGGTTTAAATCAGCCCCAGCATTTT.

The rearrangement joins TRBV3-1 to TRBJ2-3; 11 bases are a match to TRBD2. V shed 4 bases and J 6 bases; nucleotides not matched to a gene: 9. This CDR3 is 16 amino acids long. In germline, CDR1 is LGHDT, CDR2 YNNKEL (reference sequence). The CDR3 coding sequence is TGTGCCAGCAGCCTCACGGGACTAGCGGACGGCGATACGCAGTATTTT. Residues: CASSLTGLADGDTQYF.